This is a list of T cell receptor beta chains from one sample in a study of shared clonotypes between healthy human individuals. Generated by immunoSEQ multiplex PCR, the TCRdb table keeps only in-frame clones and is missing some. This sample has 2 million to 2.5 million clones, with 95% found just once. Sequencing was carried out using naive CD4+ T cells sorted from blood. The receptors come from a young man in good health. The CDR3 runs from the conserved cysteine through the conserved F or W. The D gene is left open where the match is weak.

d_call,v_call,j_call,cdr3_aa,cdr3_nt
TRBD2,TRBV7-8,TRBJ2-5,CASSSGLAFIGTQYF,TGTGCCAGCAGCTCCGGACTAGCGTTTATAGGGACCCAGTACTTC
TRBD1,TRBV6-1,TRBJ1-5,CASSGTGGGGQPQHF,TGTGCCAGCAGTGGGACAGGGGGAGGGGGGCAGCCCCAGCATTTT
TRBD2,TRBV27,TRBJ2-1,CASSSSSGRGRQFF,TGTGCCAGCAGTTCTTCTAGCGGGAGGGGAAGGCAGTTCTTC
.,TRBV4-1,TRBJ2-4,CASSQVGKENIQYF,TGCGCCAGCAGCCAAGTGGGTAAAGAAAACATTCAGTACTTC
.,TRBV6-1,TRBJ2-7,CASSELSGKTEQYF,TGTGCCAGCAGTGAACTTTCAGGTAAAACCGAGCAGTACTTC
TRBD2,TRBV7-2,TRBJ2-5,CASRPSSGGASKTQYF,TGTGCCAGCAGGCCCTCTAGCGGGGGGGCCTCGAAGACCCAGTACTTC
TRBD1,TRBV28,TRBJ1-2,CANSPAGGNYGYTF,TGTGCCAACTCCCCGGCAGGGGGCAACTATGGCTACACCTTC
TRBD1,TRBV5-6,TRBJ1-3,CASSHTDRGSGNTIYF,TGTGCCAGCAGCCATACGGACAGGGGCTCTGGAAACACCATATATTTT
.,TRBV9,TRBJ2-3,CASGVTSTDTQYF,TGTGCCAGTGGGGTTACTAGCACAGATACGCAGTATTTT
TRBD2,TRBV5-4,TRBJ2-7,CASSSPGGGEQYF,TGTGCCAGCAGCTCCCCCGGCGGGGGCGAGCAGTACTTC
.,TRBV18,TRBJ1-1,CASSLDRVNTEAFF,TGTGCCAGCTCACTGGATCGGGTGAACACTGAAGCTTTCTTT
.,TRBV9,TRBJ1-1,CASSVAGRGNTEAFF,TGTGCCAGCAGCGTAGCTGGGCGGGGGAACACTGAAGCTTTCTTT
.,TRBV19,TRBJ2-7,CASTVGQGPYEQYF,TGTGCCAGTACGGTCGGCCAGGGCCCCTACGAGCAGTACTTC
TRBD2,TRBV4-3,TRBJ2-7,CASQLSTSGAYEQYF,TGCGCCAGCCAGCTCTCCACTAGCGGAGCCTACGAGCAGTACTTC
TRBD2,TRBV5-1,TRBJ2-5,CASTPRTSGGGETQYF,TGCGCCAGCACCCCCCGGACTAGCGGGGGAGGTGAGACCCAGTACTTC